This T cell receptor (beta chain) was found in a study of regulatory T cells in long-lasting Graves disease. Sample time point: newly diagnosed GD, antithyroid drugs for less than 3 months. Generation of the TCR library employed RNA extracted from PBMCs. Arm-PCR of CDR3 regions and iRepertoire HTBI primers were used to build TCR beta libraries. As handled by the study authors: Sequenced samples collectively carried 55 to 80 TRBV and 12 to 15 TRBJ segments. MiXCR, run by TCRdb on the multiplex PCR reads, gives a single entry per CDR3 protein. These V and J calls are TCRdb output, not the study's own analysis. The sample carries roughly 250,000 distinct CDR3 sequences, under 20% recorded once. The sample was also linked to a second study, of T cells in Graves' hyperthyroidism and ophthalmopathy.

The sequence was obtained from a woman between 25 and 40 years old with Graves disease. Sequencing was performed on peripheral blood mononuclear cells (PBMCs), taken at new diagnosis, from a patient treated with antithyroid drugs.

CDR3 protein: CASSLIGRGGRNEQFF. DNA of the CDR3: TGTGCCAGCAGCTTGATTGGACGGGGGGGCAGGAATGAGCAGTTCTTC. The chain employs TRBV5-6 and TRBJ2-3; 8 bases match TRBD2. The J call is uncertain, as TRBJ2-1 better fits the DNA end. The CDR3 spans 16 residues. In germline, CDR1 is SGHDT, CDR2 YYEEEE.